These 9 T cell receptor beta chains originate from one sample sequenced in a study of blood T cells in healthy people across ages (dated by TCRdb to between 2014 and 2016). Receptor libraries were prepared by 5' RACE. Instrument used: Illumina HiSeq 2500. The second PCR ran for about 6 to 11 cycles and used a J-beta primer mix along with a sample-barcoded 5' primer. The raw public reads went through TCRdb reprocessing: fastp at Q25, MiXCR clone calling, in-frame beta chains kept. Under each unique CDR3 protein, matching rows form one entry showing the most common genes and DNA. A total of about 780,000 distinct CDR3 sequences appear in this sample, less than 60% of them only once. The top ten hold about a sixth of the sample. Source material: blood. All receptors derive from a man aged 80 or over in good health.

This clonotype has a handful of counts. The chain is built from TRBV21-1 and TRBJ2-5; the table's TRBD1 call for D was not verified on the DNA. TRBV21-1 is listed as a pseudogene. The CDR3 runs to 16 residues. The CDR3 DNA is TGTGCCAGCAGCAATTTCAAGGACAGGCTACAAGAGACCCAGTACTTC. Translation gives CASSNFKDRLQETQYF.

V gene TRBV7-2 combines with J gene TRBJ2-5; a weak D match, TRBD1 (6 bases). The length of the CDR3 is 16 residues. The germline V gene has CDR1 SGHTA and CDR2 FQGNSA. V dropped 4 bases and J dropped 2 bases, with 17 bases sitting between them. Here the CDR3 reads CASSYEPGAPQETQYF. CDR3 coding DNA: TGTGCCAGCAGCTACGAACCAGGGGCCCCACAAGAGACCCAGTACTTC.

This clonotype has more than one count but fewer than ten. The gene calls are TRBV20-1 and TRBJ1-2; D perhaps matches TRBD1 (6 bases). Germline lookup yields CDR1 DFQATT and CDR2 SNEGSKA (reference sequence). The CDR3 extends over 15 amino acids. V was trimmed by 1 base and J by 3 bases, leaving 15 bases between them. In DNA form, the CDR3 reads TGCAGTGCTAGAGGTGTGGGGGGCGCCGACTATGGCTACACCTTC. Translated, it gives CSARGVGGADYGYTF.

This clonotype was found once. The chain carries TRBV20-1 and TRBJ2-1; 7 bases align to TRBD2. The germline V gene has CDR1 DFQATT and CDR2 SNEGSKA (reference sequence). This CDR3 is 13 amino acids long. The V segment lost 6 bases and the J segment 9 bases; nucleotides outside the gene matches: 11. The CDR3 loop is CSAAGGSIIEQFF. For the CDR3, the DNA is TGCAGTGCAGCGGGCGGGAGCATCATTGAGCAGTTCTTC.

This rearrangement joins TRBV28 to TRBJ2-7; D is uncertain. The CDR3 contains 12 residues. Germline-derived CDR1 and CDR2 are MDHEN and SYDVKM. Deletions cut 6 bases from V and 3 bases from J, with 9 bases between. CDR3 nucleotides: TGTGCCAGCAGCCCTATGGGCTACGAGCAGTACTTC. Protein sequence: CASSPMGYEQYF. Full variable domain (missing parts from reference TRBV28 and TRBJ2-7): DVKVTQSSRYLVKRTGEKVFLECVQDMDHENMFWYRQDPGLGLRLIYFSYDVKMKEKGDIPEGYSVSREKKERFSLILESASTNQTSMYLCASSPMGYEQYFGPGTRLTVT.

The chain is built from TRBV2 and TRBJ1-1, with a weak D call TRBD1 (5 bases). Germline values: CDR1 SNHLY, CDR2 FYNNEI. The length of the CDR3 is 12 residues. Trimming removed 3 bases from V and 5 bases from J, with 7 bases in between. As DNA, the CDR3 is TGTGCCAGCAGTGACGGGGGGACTGAAGCTTTCTTT. Its translation is CASSDGGTEAFF.

This clonotype was detected only a few times. This CDR3 is CAWSGSGSVTDTQYF. CDR3 nucleotide sequence: TGTGCCTGGAGTGGGAGCGGGAGTGTAACAGATACGCAGTATTTT. The chain is built from TRBV30 and TRBJ2-3, with TRBD2 matching over 8 bases. The CDR3 length is 15 residues. The J segment lost 3 bases and the V segment lost 1 base, leaving 6 bases of the junction unmatched. CDR1 and CDR2 from the germline V gene are GTSNPN and SVGIG (reference sequence).

The J gene is TRBJ2-2, the V gene TRBV7-3, with TRBD2 matching 9 bases. The CDR3 has 16 residues. V lost 4 bases and J lost 5; bases outside the gene matches: 8. Per germline, CDR1 SGHTA and CDR2 FQGTGA. The CDR3 DNA is TGTGCCAGCAGCTCCCTACTAGCGGGCGGGACCGGGGAGCTGTTTTTT. Protein: CASSSLLAGGTGELFF.

This clonotype appeared once. The rearrangement joins TRBV20-1 to TRBJ2-3; TRBD2 agrees at 14 bases. V shed 8 bases, J shed 4 bases, and the junction held 14 bases outside the gene matches. CDR1 DFQATT and CDR2 SNEGSKA come from the germline V gene (reference sequence). The CDR3 sequence is 17 residues long. The CDR3 spells CSPTGTSGRQTPDTQYF. CDR3 sequence (DNA): TGCAGTCCTACCGGGACTAGCGGGAGACAAACACCAGATACGCAGTATTTT.